This TCR beta chain derives from a study of blood T cell repertoires in COVID-19. Study-wide background: Specimens from acute and convalescent COVID-19 originated in the United States, Italy and Spain. T cells, B-cell-depleted T cells, or PBMCs supplied cDNA or gDNA.

This CDR3 is built from 15 residues. Germline V gene sequence: CDR1 SGHKS, CDR2 YYEKEE (reference sequence). The ends were cut back, 4 bases at V and 0 bases at J, with 10 bases in the middle. The authors' processing: Researchers report that nucleated cell counts were estimated from reference gene primer amplification. Profiling relied on immunoSEQ multiplex PCR, and the TCRdb table lists in-frame clones only, not all of them. The V and J calls and clone size are taken from that table; D and trimming were inferred from the DNA. The sample records tens of thousands of clones, approximately 80% being singletons.

The TCR was taken from a man aged 65-85 years with active or convalescent COVID-19. The sample taken for sequencing was peripheral blood. The J gene is TRBJ1-4, the V gene TRBV5-5, with a possible D match to TRBD1 (6 bases). This CDR3 is CASSPRTATNEKLFF. The CDR3 nucleotides are TGTGCCAGCAGCCCCAGGACAGCAACTAATGAAAAACTGTTTTTT.